These 20 T cell receptor beta chains share one sample of origin, sequenced in a study of control samples from healthy donors and cancer patients. The repertoire was sequenced with immunoSEQ multiplex PCR; TCRdb's copy has only in-frame clones and lacks some. The sample contains some 20,000 clones, about 88% of which appear only once. Sequenced input: PBMCs. All receptors derive from a woman in her sixties with head and neck cancer.

The genes are TRBV5-4 and TRBJ1-2, with D unclear. This CDR3 is built from 14 residues. CDR1 and CDR2 (germline): SGHNT, YYREEE (reference sequence). The ends were cut back, 3 bases at V and 2 bases at J, with 11 bases in the middle. The chain's CDR3 is CASSSPLENYGYTF. The CDR3 DNA reads TGTGCCAGCAGCTCCCCCCTGGAAAACTATGGCTACACCTTC.

In its sample, this clone was seen a few times. The gene calls are TRBV7-3 and TRBJ2-1; D unresolved. The germline V gene has CDR1 SGHTA and CDR2 FQGTGA. The CDR3 consists of 12 residues. Trimming cost V 1 base and J 4 bases, with 2 bases left between them. The CDR3 nucleotides are TGTGCCAGCAGCTTAAATTACAATGAGCAGTTCTTC. This sequence encodes CASSLNYNEQFF.

The chain recombines TRBV10-3 with TRBJ2-5; 7 bases match TRBD2. V shed 4 bases and J 5 bases; nucleotides not matched to a gene: 13. The CDR3 has 16 amino acids. CDR1 is ENHRY, CDR2 SYGVKD, per germline. In nucleotides, the CDR3 is TGTGCCATCAGTGTCCGTTGGGGCGGGAGTGGGGAGACCCAGTACTTC. Translated, it gives CAISVRWGGSGETQYF.

The chain combines TRBV4-1 with TRBJ1-1; D uncertain. CDR3 length equals 14 residues. V was cut by 1 base and J by 3 bases, with 9 bases left in between. The germline V gene encodes CDR1 MGHRA and CDR2 YSYEKL. The CDR3 region is CASSQGQSHTEAFF. CDR3 sequence (DNA): TGCGCCAGCAGCCAAGGTCAGAGCCACACTGAAGCTTTCTTT.

In this sample, this clone turned up once. V is TRBV23-1 and J is TRBJ2-1; no clear D. TRBV23-1 has ORF status, its function being uncertain. The V gene lost 9 bases and the J gene lost 9 bases, with 9 bases spanning the gap. This CDR3 has 10 residues. CDR3 nucleotide sequence: TGCGCCAGAGTGGTTGCTGAGCAGTTCTTC. It codes for CARVVAEQFF.

This clone has more than one count but fewer than ten. The chain uses TRBV2 and TRBJ1-2; D remains ambiguous. V was cut by 1 base and J by 11 bases, with 8 bases left in between. The V gene's germline CDR1 is SNHLY and CDR2 FYNNEI. The CDR3 extends over 11 amino acids. The DNA of the CDR3 is TGTGCCAGCAGTGAAGAGAGGTCTTACACCTTC. This codes for CASSEERSYTF.

The V call is TRBV2, the J call TRBJ1-1; 8 positions agree with TRBD1. CDR1 and CDR2 from the germline V gene are SNHLY and FYNNEI. J lost 4 bases, V lost 6 bases, and 7 bases had no gene match. CDR3 length: 14 residues. The CDR3 here is CASRQGGWGTEAFF. CDR3 DNA: TGTGCCAGCAGACAGGGGGGCTGGGGCACTGAAGCTTTCTTT. Supplemented by reference TRBV2 and TRBJ1-1, the full variable domain reads EPEVTQTPSHQVTQMGQEVILRCVPISNHLYFYWYRQILGQKVEFLVSFYNNEISEKSEIFDDQFSVERPDGSNFTLKIRSTKLEDSAMYFCASRQGGWGTEAFFGQGTRLTVV.

J is TRBJ2-4 and V is TRBV7-9, with D uncertain. Per germline, CDR1 SEHNR and CDR2 FQNEAQ (reference sequence). The CDR3 covers 12 residues. Trimming stripped 1 base from V and 15 bases from J, with 13 bases between. The CDR3 is CASSLVGSLLYF. CDR3 DNA: TGTGCCAGCAGCTTAGTCGGCTCACTACTGTACTTC.

The rearrangement links TRBV28 to TRBJ2-7; no clear D. This CDR3 spans 12 amino acids. Germline V lookup: CDR1 MDHEN, CDR2 SYDVKM. V gave up 2 bases and J gave up 2 bases, with 4 bases separating them. The CDR3 loop reads CASSLQAYEQYF. DNA for the CDR3: TGTGCCAGCAGTTTACAGGCCTACGAGCAGTACTTC. The full variable domain, rest sourced from reference TRBV28 and TRBJ2-7, is DVKVTQSSRYLVKRTGEKVFLECVQDMDHENMFWYRQDPGLGLRLIYFSYDVKMKEKGDIPEGYSVSREKKERFSLILESASTNQTSMYLCASSLQAYEQYFGPGTRLTVT.

This chain joins TRBV18 and TRBJ1-1, with D perhaps TRBD1 (6 bases). CDR1 is KGHSH, CDR2 LQKENI, per germline. The CDR3 length is 14 residues. Trimming cost V 3 bases and J 0 bases, with 8 bases left between them. The chain's CDR3 is CASSPDSLNTEAFF. The CDR3 nucleotides are TGTGCCAGCTCACCGGACAGCCTGAACACTGAAGCTTTCTTT.

The chain carries TRBV10-3 and TRBJ1-1; TRBD1 matches at 7 bases. The CDR3 is 15 residues long. V trimming: 6 bases; J trimming: 6 bases; junction bases outside the gene matches: 13. Looked up from germline, CDR1 is ENHRY and CDR2 is SYGVKD. CDR3 amino acids: CAIRLTTGVRAEAFF. For the CDR3, the DNA is TGTGCCATCAGACTTACCACAGGGGTCCGGGCTGAAGCTTTCTTT.

The chain joins TRBV28 to TRBJ1-2, with 8 bases matching TRBD1. CDR3 length: 12 amino acids. V was pared by 4 bases and J by 8 bases, with 3 bases of the junction left unmatched. CDR1 and CDR2 from the germline V gene are MDHEN and SYDVKM. DNA of the CDR3: TGTGCCAGCAGTTCAGGGGGCTGGGGCTACACCTTC. Protein product: CASSSGGWGYTF.

V is TRBV7-7 and J is TRBJ2-3; D gene uncertain. The V end was cut by 4 bases, the J end by 4 bases, with 15 bases between. The CDR3 length is 15 residues. Germline loops: CDR1 SSHAT, CDR2 FNYEAQ (reference sequence). CDR3 sequence reads: CASSSRSSAPDTQYF. Here the CDR3 DNA reads TGTGCCAGCAGCTCCCGGTCCTCGGCTCCAGATACGCAGTATTTT. Together with reference TRBV7-7 and TRBJ2-3, the CDR3 gives the full variable domain: GAGVSQSPRYKVTKRGQDVTLRCDPISSHATLYWYQQALGQGPEFLTYFNYEAQPDKSGLPSDRFSAERPEGSISTLTIQRTEQRDSAMYRCASSSRSSAPDTQYFGPGTRLTVL.

This clone counts as large. J is TRBJ1-5 and V is TRBV28; 10 bases match TRBD1. Trimming cost V 6 bases and J 1 base; bases outside gene matches: 18. This CDR3 is built from 20 residues. In germline, CDR1 is MDHEN, CDR2 SYDVKM. In DNA, the CDR3 is TGTGCCAGCAGCCCTCGACAGGGGGCCGGGCGGTACGGGAGCAATCAGCCCCAGCATTTT. It specifies CASSPRQGAGRYGSNQPQHF.

The chain uses TRBV6-2 or TRBV6-3 and TRBJ2-7, with D possibly matching TRBD1 (6 bases). The ends were cut back, 2 bases at V and 1 base at J, with 9 bases in the middle. CDR3 length: 14 residues. Germline CDR1 MNHEY, CDR2 SVGEGT. CDR3 sequence (DNA): TGTGCCAGCAGTTACAACAGGGAATCCTACGAGCAGTACTTC. Translated, it gives CASSYNRESYEQYF.

The rearrangement links TRBV20-1 to TRBJ2-7; D remains unclear. V was shortened by 3 bases and J by 7 bases, with 16 bases between the two germline ends. The CDR3 is 13 amino acids. Germline-derived CDR1 and CDR2 are DFQATT and SNEGSKA (reference sequence). The CDR3 sequence: CSASRRPPREQYF. CDR3 DNA: TGCAGTGCTAGTCGCAGGCCACCTAGGGAGCAGTACTTC.

The chain is built from TRBV29-1 and TRBJ2-7; 7 nucleotides line up with TRBD1. Germline V CDR1 and CDR2: SQVTM, ANQGSEA. V lost 1 base and J lost 3; bases outside the gene matches: 3. The CDR3 has 13 residues. CDR3 in DNA: TGCAGCGTTGAAGGGGACAGCAACTACGAGCAGTACTTC. This translates into CSVEGDSNYEQYF.

This chain connects TRBV28 to TRBJ2-1, with 7 bases aligning to TRBD2. J was trimmed by 1 base and V by 8 bases; bases with no gene match: 8. The CDR3 is 15 residues long. CDR1 MDHEN and CDR2 SYDVKM come from the germline V gene. The DNA of the CDR3 is TGTGCCAGCGGGAGGGAGGCTAATTCCTACAATGAGCAGTTCTTC. It yields the protein CASGREANSYNEQFF. The variable domain in full, with the rest retrieved from reference TRBV28 and TRBJ2-1, is DVKVTQSSRYLVKRTGEKVFLECVQDMDHENMFWYRQDPGLGLRLIYFSYDVKMKEKGDIPEGYSVSREKKERFSLILESASTNQTSMYLCASGREANSYNEQFFGPGTRLTVL.

The chain carries TRBV27 and TRBJ2-4; D may match TRBD1 or TRBD2 (6 bases each). Trimming removed 3 bases at V and 5 bases at J, with 8 bases between. The CDR3 covers 13 residues. Germline V gene sequence: CDR1 MNHEY, CDR2 SMNVEV (reference sequence). The CDR3 sequence is CASSLGGQNIQYF. The CDR3 DNA sequence: TGTGCCAGCAGTTTGGGGGGCCAAAACATTCAGTACTTC.

The chain recombines TRBV7-3 with TRBJ2-5; D unresolved. This CDR3 comprises 15 residues. V lost 1 base and J 1 base, leaving 10 bases between the germline ends. The V gene's germline CDR1 is SGHTA and CDR2 FQGTGA. CDR3 bases: TGTGCCAGCAGCTTAAGCCCCAAATCCCAAGAGACCCAGTACTTC. Amino acids: CASSLSPKSQETQYF. Together with reference TRBV7-3 and TRBJ2-5, the CDR3 gives the full variable domain: GAGVSQTPSNKVTEKGKYVELRCDPISGHTALYWYRQSLGQGPEFLIYFQGTGAADDSGLPNDRFFAVRPEGSVSTLKIQRTERGDSAVYLCASSLSPKSQETQYFGPGTRLLVL.